The 9 T cell receptor beta chains presented below share a single source sample, sequenced in a study of cytomegalovirus exposure and HLA in healthy donors. The study ran its PCR with 60 Vbeta and 13 Jbeta primers. Assay used: immunoSEQ multiplex PCR; TCRdb lists only in-frame clones, some missing. The top ten clones hold 4.9% of a sample with some 170,000 clones, roughly 81% of them seen once. The sequenced material came from PBMCs. Receptors originate from a woman aged 18 to 35 in good health and CMV-seropositive.

The gene calls are TRBV21-1 and TRBJ2-1; the DNA was not used to check the table's D call, TRBD2. TRBV21-1 is given as a pseudogene. The CDR3 spans 16 residues. The CDR3 nucleotides read TGTGCCAGCAGCAAAGCCGGACTAGCGGAATACAATGAGCAGTTCTTC. Its protein product is CASSKAGLAEYNEQFF.

This chain uses TRBV5-4 with TRBJ2-7; 7 bases are shared with TRBD1. V was pared by 0 bases and J by 3 bases, with 3 bases of the junction left unmatched. The CDR3 runs to 14 residues. CDR1 SGHNT and CDR2 YYREEE come from the germline V gene (reference sequence). CDR3 in DNA: TGTGCCAGCAGCTTGGGACAGGGAGTCTACGAGCAGTACTTC. Translated: CASSLGQGVYEQYF.

The chain recombines TRBV7-2 with TRBJ1-5, with D maybe TRBD1 (5 bases). Trimming shortened V by 6 bases and J by 1 base, and 10 bases separated the two germline ends. CDR1 is SGHTA, CDR2 FQGNSA, per germline. The CDR3 loop spans 14 amino acids. The CDR3 sequence: CASRAGLSNQPQHF. The CDR3 bases are TGTGCCAGCAGAGCAGGGTTGAGCAATCAGCCCCAGCATTTT.

The rearrangement joins TRBV27 to TRBJ2-3, with 9 bases matching TRBD2. The J segment lost 3 bases and the V segment lost 2 bases, leaving 3 bases of the junction unmatched. CDR1 is MNHEY and CDR2 is SMNVEV in the germline V gene (reference sequence). This CDR3 spans 15 amino acids. The CDR3 sequence: CASSLGRGGTDTQYF. DNA of the CDR3: TGTGCCAGCAGTTTAGGGCGGGGGGGGACAGATACGCAGTATTTT.

This sequence joins TRBV18 and TRBJ2-1; 9 bases map to TRBD1. The V gene end was trimmed by 3 bases and the J gene end by 7 bases; junction bases not matched to a gene: 1. Germline CDR1 and CDR2: KGHSH and LQKENI. The CDR3 consists of 13 residues. CDR3 sequence reads: CASSPTGGNEQFF. In nucleotides, the CDR3 is TGTGCCAGCTCACCGACAGGGGGGAATGAGCAGTTCTTC.

This clone was seen a few times. The rearrangement uses TRBV18 and TRBJ1-1; the D gene is possibly TRBD1 (6 bases). The CDR3 covers 14 residues. CDR1 and CDR2 from the germline V gene are KGHSH and LQKENI. Trimming removed 6 bases at V and 1 base at J, with 12 bases between. The CDR3 region is CASSERTENTEAFF. CDR3 in DNA: TGTGCCAGCTCGGAACGGACAGAGAACACTGAAGCTTTCTTT.

This sequence joins TRBV28 and TRBJ1-1, with a possible D match to TRBD1 (5 bases). Trimming shortened V by 4 bases and J by 7 bases, and 13 bases separated the two germline ends. Germline CDR1 and CDR2: MDHEN and SYDVKM. There are 13 residues in the CDR3. Here the CDR3 DNA reads TGTGCCAGCAGTTCAGGGTCCTACGGTGAAGCTTTCTTT. Protein sequence: CASSSGSYGEAFF.

The chain couples TRBV7-2 to TRBJ1-5; 9 bases fit TRBD1. V lost 2 bases to trimming and J lost 6 bases; unmatched junction nucleotides: 8. CDR3 size: 16 residues. Germline CDR1 SGHTA, CDR2 FQGNSA. CDR3 bases: TGTGCCAGCAGCTTATTTTTCGGACAGGGGTTTCAGCCCCAGCATTTT. Translating gives CASSLFFGQGFQPQHF.

V is TRBV30 and J is TRBJ2-1, with 8 bases aligning to TRBD1. The V gene's germline CDR1 is GTSNPN and CDR2 SVGIG (reference sequence). V gave up 0 bases and J gave up 10 bases; unmatched junction bases: 11. This CDR3 contains 15 residues. The CDR3 is CAWSVGRTGLNEQFF. CDR3 sequence (DNA): TGTGCCTGGAGTGTAGGACGGACAGGGTTGAACGAGCAGTTCTTC.